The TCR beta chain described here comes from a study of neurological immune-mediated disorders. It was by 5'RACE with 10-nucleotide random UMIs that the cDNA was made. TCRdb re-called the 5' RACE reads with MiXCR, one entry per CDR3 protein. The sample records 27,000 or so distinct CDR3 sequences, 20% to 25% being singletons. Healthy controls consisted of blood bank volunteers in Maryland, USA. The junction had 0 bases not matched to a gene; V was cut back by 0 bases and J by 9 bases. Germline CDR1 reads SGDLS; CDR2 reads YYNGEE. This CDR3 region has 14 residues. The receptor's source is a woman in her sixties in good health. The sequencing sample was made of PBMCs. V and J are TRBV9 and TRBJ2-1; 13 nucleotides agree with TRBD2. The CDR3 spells CASSVGTSGSEQFF. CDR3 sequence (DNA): TGTGCCAGCAGCGTAGGGACTAGCGGGAGTGAGCAGTTCTTC.